This entry describes one TCR beta chain. The antigen is unknown. This CDR3 contains 16 residues. Trimming stripped 4 bases from V and 1 base from J, with 15 bases between. CDR1 is SGHTA and CDR2 is FQGNSA in the germline V gene. These data are taken from a study of cytomegalovirus exposure and HLA in healthy donors. Study-wide results and limits: 150 or so TCR beta chains were listed as cytomegalovirus-associated.

The PCR was carried out with 60 Vbeta primers and 13 Jbeta primers. The table came from immunoSEQ multiplex PCR; TCRdb's copy has only in-frame clones and leaves some out. This sample carries fewer than 40,000 clones, 81% of them seen once, and the ten largest clones take about a tenth. Sequencing was done on a sample of PBMCs. This receptor was taken from a woman between 35 and 50 years old in good health and CMV-seronegative. The V call is TRBV7-2, the J call TRBJ2-3, with D perhaps matching TRBD2 (6 bases). The CDR3 DNA sequence: TGTGCCAGCAGCTCGGGCCGGGCGGGGCGCACAGATACGCAGTATTTT. Amino acid sequence: CASSSGRAGRTDTQYF.